This is a list of T cell receptor beta chains from one sample in a study of HIV-infected patients and healthy controls. Each CDR3 protein gets one entry after TCRdb re-called the 5' RACE reads with MiXCR. The repertoire holds around 4,200 distinct CDR3 sequences, around a quarter seen once, with 20% in the top ten. This specimen was blood, taken during antiretroviral therapy. The receptors were sampled from an adult with HIV infection. Both conserved end residues are trimmed from each CDR3. Clone size, where shown, is once, few, many, or a class for clones that have expanded.

J | V | size | CDR3
TRBJ1-4 | TRBV4-1 | . | ASSQTESREKLF
TRBJ1-2 | TRBV7-9 | large | ASSALLGLANYGYT
TRBJ1-5 | TRBV27 | medium-sized | ASSPTRARQGQPQH
TRBJ1-1 | TRBV7-9 | medium-sized | ASSLPGQGWTEAF
TRBJ2-7 | TRBV10-3 | . | AIGQGEQY
TRBJ2-3 | TRBV19 | . | ASSIGLAGSTDTQY
TRBJ1-2 | TRBV20-1 | few | SARDLGQALLDG
TRBJ2-1 | TRBV7-9 | . | ASSLSHEGDEQF
TRBJ2-7 | TRBV4-1 | medium-sized | ASSQDGGGQGTYEQY
TRBJ1-1 | TRBV12-3/TRBV12-4 | many | ASSSLGTGNTEAF
TRBJ1-2 | TRBV3-1 | medium-sized | ASSPRGRTYGYT
TRBJ2-1 | TRBV12-3/TRBV12-4 | medium-sized | ASRLRPGLAFEQF
TRBJ1-1 | TRBV12-3/TRBV12-4 | few | ASRDRGNTEAF
TRBJ2-3 | TRBV10-3 | medium-sized | AISESAEADTQY
TRBJ1-1 | TRBV3-1 | medium-sized | ASSQKGRKKGNTEAF
TRBJ1-1 | TRBV27 | large | ASSPRRLLNTEAF
TRBJ1-2 | TRBV12-3/TRBV12-4 | . | ASSYRTGNNYGYT
TRBJ2-6 | TRBV20-1 | medium-sized | SARDSRKAPSGANVLT